The sequence of this T cell receptor (beta chain) was determined in a study of blood T cell repertoires in COVID-19. Study summary: The United States, Italy and Spain provided the acute and convalescent COVID-19 samples.

TCRdb's copy holds only in-frame clones and misses some; the assay was immunoSEQ multiplex PCR. The sample has 310,000 or so clones; over 80% are singletons. Germline values: CDR1 LNHDA, CDR2 SQIVND (reference sequence). This CDR3 region has 12 residues. V was trimmed by 6 bases and J by 11 bases, leaving 14 bases between them. Everyone who took part was roughly 18 to 89 years old, and they came from 20 to 25 US areas. The rearrangement joins TRBV19 to TRBJ1-5; D may be TRBD1 (6 bases). The sequenced sample consisted of PBMCs or T cells enriched from blood (not recorded which). This TCR derives from a woman in her late teens or twenties who had recovered from COVID-19. This chain's CDR3 is CASSSGGGAQHF. CDR3 coding DNA: TGTGCCAGTAGCAGTGGAGGGGGGGCCCAGCATTTT.